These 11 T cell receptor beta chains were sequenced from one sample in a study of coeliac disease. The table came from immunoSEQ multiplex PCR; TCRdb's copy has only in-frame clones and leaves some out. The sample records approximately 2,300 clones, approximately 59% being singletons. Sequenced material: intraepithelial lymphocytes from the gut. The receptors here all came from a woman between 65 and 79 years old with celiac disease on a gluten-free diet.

The CDR3 sequence: CASSHIAGEGSGANVLTF. CDR3 nucleotide sequence: TGCGCCAGCAGCCACATAGCGGGAGAAGGCTCTGGGGCCAACGTCCTGACTTTC. The chain combines TRBV5-1 with TRBJ2-6; 9 bases are a match to TRBD2. The CDR3 extends over 18 amino acids. The V segment lost 4 bases and the J segment 0 bases; nucleotides outside the gene matches: 8. CDR1 is SGHRS, CDR2 YFSETQ, per germline.

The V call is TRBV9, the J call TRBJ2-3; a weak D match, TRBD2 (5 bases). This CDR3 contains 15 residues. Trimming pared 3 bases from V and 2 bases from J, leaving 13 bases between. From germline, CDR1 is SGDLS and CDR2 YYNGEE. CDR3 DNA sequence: TGTGCCAGCAGCGCCGACGGGGTCACCACAGATACGCAGTATTTT. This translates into CASSADGVTTDTQYF.

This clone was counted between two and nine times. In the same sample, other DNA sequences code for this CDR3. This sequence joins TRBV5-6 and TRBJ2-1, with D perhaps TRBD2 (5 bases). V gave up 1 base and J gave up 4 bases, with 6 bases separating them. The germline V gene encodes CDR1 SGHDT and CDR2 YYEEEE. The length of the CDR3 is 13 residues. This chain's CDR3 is CASSLRTYNEQFF. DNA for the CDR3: TGTGCCAGCAGCTTGAGGACTTACAATGAGCAGTTCTTC.

The CDR3 coding sequence is TGCGCCAGCAGCCAAGGGTTTGGGGGAGGGGTAGAGACCCAGTACTTC. Its protein is CASSQGFGGGVETQYF. J is TRBJ2-5 and V is TRBV4-1, with 7 bases lining up with TRBD2. CDR3 length equals 16 residues. The trim removed 1 base at V and 4 bases at J, leaving 9 bases unmatched. Germline CDR1 and CDR2: MGHRA and YSYEKL.

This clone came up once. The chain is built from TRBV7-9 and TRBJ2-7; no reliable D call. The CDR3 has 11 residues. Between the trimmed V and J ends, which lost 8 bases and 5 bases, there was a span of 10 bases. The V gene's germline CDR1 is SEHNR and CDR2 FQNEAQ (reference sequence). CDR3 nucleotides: TGTGCCAGCGGGCAACGCCACGAGCAGTACGTC. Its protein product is CASGQRHEQYV.

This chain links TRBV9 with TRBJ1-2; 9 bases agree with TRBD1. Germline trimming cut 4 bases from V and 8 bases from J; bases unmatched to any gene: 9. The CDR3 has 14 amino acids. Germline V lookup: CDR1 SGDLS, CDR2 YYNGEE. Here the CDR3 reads CASSPTGTGQGYTF. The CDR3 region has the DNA TGTGCCAGCAGCCCCACCGGGACAGGGCAGGGCTACACCTTC.

Here the CDR3 DNA reads TGTGCCAGTTCAGAGGAAGAGGTTGGCTCTGGAAACACCATATATTTT. Amino acid sequence: CASSEEEVGSGNTIYF. V is TRBV19 and J is TRBJ1-3; no clear D gene. CDR1 and CDR2 from the germline V gene are LNHDA and SQIVND (reference sequence). Trimming removed 8 bases at V and 0 bases at J, with 17 bases between. The CDR3 is made up of 16 amino acids.

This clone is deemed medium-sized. The CDR3 sequence is CAWSVQGRVSYGYTF. In nucleotides, the CDR3 is TGTGCCTGGAGTGTACAAGGGCGGGTATCCTATGGCTACACCTTC. The rearrangement uses TRBV30 and TRBJ1-2; D not resolved. This CDR3 spans 15 amino acids. V was trimmed by 0 bases and J by 4 bases, leaving 15 bases between them. In germline, CDR1 is GTSNPN, CDR2 SVGIG (reference sequence).

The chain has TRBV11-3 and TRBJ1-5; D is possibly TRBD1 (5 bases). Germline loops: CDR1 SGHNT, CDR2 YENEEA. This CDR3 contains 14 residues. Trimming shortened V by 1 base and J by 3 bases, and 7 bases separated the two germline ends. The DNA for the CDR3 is TGTGCCAGCAGCTTAGCAGGGCTCAATCAGCCCCAGCATTTT. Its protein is CASSLAGLNQPQHF.

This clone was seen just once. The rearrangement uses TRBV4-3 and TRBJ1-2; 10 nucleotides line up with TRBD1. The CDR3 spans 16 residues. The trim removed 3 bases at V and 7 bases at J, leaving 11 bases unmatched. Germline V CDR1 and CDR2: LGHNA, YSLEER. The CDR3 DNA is TGCGCCAGCAGCCATCAACCGGGACAGGGGTTAGGTGGCTACACCTTC. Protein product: CASSHQPGQGLGGYTF.

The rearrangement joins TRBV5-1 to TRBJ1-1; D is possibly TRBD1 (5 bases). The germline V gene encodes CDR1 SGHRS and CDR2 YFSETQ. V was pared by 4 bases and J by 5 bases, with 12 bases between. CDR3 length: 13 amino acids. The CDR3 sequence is CASSTPRGTEAFF. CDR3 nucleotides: TGCGCCAGCAGCACCCCTAGGGGTACTGAAGCTTTCTTT. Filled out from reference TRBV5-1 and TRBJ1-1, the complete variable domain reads KAGVTQTPRYLIKTRGQQVTLSCSPISGHRSVSWYQQTPGQGLQFLFEYFSETQRNKGNFPGRFSGRQFSNSRSEMNVSTLELGDSALYLCASSTPRGTEAFFGQGTRLTVV.